This is a list of T cell receptor beta chains from one sample in a study of blood T cell repertoires in COVID-19. Profiling relied on immunoSEQ multiplex PCR, and the TCRdb table lists in-frame clones only, not all of them. The data contain about 250,000 clones, about four fifths of them singletons. The sample was peripheral blood. Receptors were obtained from a woman aged 40 to 50 who had recovered from COVID-19. CDR3s include the opening cysteine and the closing phenylalanine or tryptophan. D genes are given only for firm matches. Part of the rows lack a size; the others show once, few, many or a class for expanded clones.

j_gene | v_gene | d_gene | abundance | CDR3nt | CDR3aa
TRBJ1-6 | TRBV19 | . | . | TGTGCCAGTCGATCAGGGGTCTTACTCTATAATTCACCCCTCCACTTT | CASRSGVLLYNSPLHF
TRBJ2-3 | TRBV6-2/TRBV6-3 | . | . | TGTGCCAGCAGTTATCGATTAGCGGACACAGATACGCAGTATTTT | CASSYRLADTDTQYF
TRBJ2-2 | TRBV10-1 | TRBD2 | . | TGCGCCAGCAGCCTACTAGCGGGGGGCAGCGGGGAGCTGTTTTTT | CASSLLAGGSGELFF
TRBJ2-3 | TRBV30 | TRBD2 | . | TGTGCCTGGAGTCGGCGGGGGGGAAGCACAGATACGCAGTATTTT | CAWSRRGGSTDTQYF
TRBJ1-2 | TRBV19 | . | . | TGTGCCAGTAGTATCACCCGGGAAGATGGCTACACCTTC | CASSITREDGYTF
TRBJ2-2 | TRBV7-8 | . | . | TGTGCCAGCAGCTTACGAGACTACCCTAGGAGGGACACCGGGGAGCTGTTTTTT | CASSLRDYPRRDTGELFF
TRBJ1-2 | TRBV12-3/TRBV12-4 | . | . | TGTGCCAGCAGTTCAGGGTCTATAGACTACACCTTC | CASSSGSIDYTF
TRBJ1-1 | TRBV5-6 | . | . | TGTGCCAGCAGCTCATTACAGGGTACGTTCGCTGAAGCTTTCTTT | CASSSLQGTFAEAFF
TRBJ1-1 | TRBV5-1 | . | . | TGCGCCAGCAGCGGATCCTCGGGGTCCACTGAAGCTTTCTTT | CASSGSSGSTEAFF
TRBJ1-3 | TRBV28 | TRBD1 | . | TGTGCCAGCAGTCCGGGGGACAGGCGCTCTGGAAACACCATATATTTT | CASSPGDRRSGNTIYF
TRBJ2-1 | TRBV10-3 | . | . | TGTGCCATCAGCCGGGACATTCGAAATGAGCAGTTCTTC | CAISRDIRNEQFF
TRBJ2-7 | TRBV6-6 | TRBD1 | . | TGTGCCAGCAGTCCCGGGACAGGGGGCTTGTACGAGCAGTACTTC | CASSPGTGGLYEQYF
TRBJ1-3 | TRBV15 | . | . | TGTGCCACCAGCAGGGAATACCGGGACACCTACTCTGGAAACACCATATATTTT | CATSREYRDTYSGNTIYF
TRBJ2-7 | TRBV7-9 | TRBD1 | . | TGTGCCAGCAGCCACAGGGGATCTGGCTCCTACGAGCAGTACTTC | CASSHRGSGSYEQYF
TRBJ2-7 | TRBV7-8 | . | . | TGTGCCAGCAGCTCCTCCGGGGTCTACGAGCAGTACTTC | CASSSSGVYEQYF
TRBJ1-1 | TRBV5-1 | . | . | TGCGCCAGCAGCCCAGAGGGCACTGAAGCTTTCTTT | CASSPEGTEAFF
TRBJ1-2 | TRBV7-9 | . | . | TGTGCCAGCAGCTTTTCGAGAAACTATGGCTACACCTTC | CASSFSRNYGYTF
TRBJ2-7 | TRBV11-3 | TRBD2 | few | TGTGCCAGCAGCTTGGGCGGGGGGGCCTCCTACGAGCAGTACTTC | CASSLGGGASYEQYF
TRBJ2-3 | TRBV28 | TRBD2 | . | TGTGCCAGCAGTTTATGGGCCCCCCACCTTAGCGGGGGGGCCGGAGATACGCAGTATTTT | CASSLWAPHLSGGAGDTQYF
TRBJ1-2 | TRBV28 | . | . | TGTGCCAGCAGCCTAGACAGCCAGACCTATGGCTACACCTTC | CASSLDSQTYGYTF
TRBJ2-5 | TRBV4-1 | TRBD2 | . | TGCGCCAGCAGCCTACTAGCGGGGGAGACCCAGTACTTC | CASSLLAGETQYF
TRBJ2-1 | TRBV19 | TRBD2 | . | TGTGCCAGCGGGACTAGCGGGGGGGCCTCCTACAATGAGCAGTTCTTC | CASGTSGGASYNEQFF
TRBJ1-1 | TRBV6-5 | . | once | TGTGCCAGCAGTTACTCAGGGGGCACTGAAGCTTTCTTT | CASSYSGGTEAFF
TRBJ2-3 | TRBV6-4 | TRBD2 | . | TGTGCCAGCAGCCTTCTCGCGGGGGGGTCAAAAGATACGCAGTATTTT | CASSLLAGGSKDTQYF
TRBJ1-2 | TRBV11-3 | TRBD1 | . | TGTGCCAGCAGCCCAGGACAGGGAAGGGATGGCTACACCTTC | CASSPGQGRDGYTF
TRBJ2-7 | TRBV11-2 | TRBD1 | . | TGTGCCAGCAGCCACGGGACAGGGCGTTACGAGCAGTACTTC | CASSHGTGRYEQYF
TRBJ1-1 | TRBV9 | TRBD1 | . | TGTGCCAGCAGCGATCAGACAGGGGAGATGAACACTGAAGCTTTCTTT | CASSDQTGEMNTEAFF
TRBJ1-1 | TRBV5-1 | TRBD1 | . | TGCGCCAGCAGCTACGTCCGGGACAGATTGAACACTGAAGCTTTCTTT | CASSYVRDRLNTEAFF
TRBJ2-1 | TRBV11-2 | TRBD2 | . | TGTGCCAGCAGCTCCAGACTAGCGGGGGTCTACAATGAGCAGTTCTTC | CASSSRLAGVYNEQFF
TRBJ2-3 | TRBV24-1 | TRBD2 | . | TGTGCCACCAGTGAGCTGACTAGCGGGGGGCTTACAGATACGCAGTATTTT | CATSELTSGGLTDTQYF
TRBJ1-4 | TRBV7-9 | . | . | TGTGCCAGCAGGGGAAGGGGCCGACCTCAAGAAAAACTGTTTTTT | CASRGRGRPQEKLFF
TRBJ1-1 | TRBV2 | . | once | TGTGCCAGCAGTGATGAGAGGAACACTGAAGCTTTCTTT | CASSDERNTEAFF
TRBJ2-7 | TRBV30 | TRBD1 | . | TGTGCCTGGAAATCTGGGCCCGAACCGGGGACAGCTACCTACGAGCAGTACTTC | CAWKSGPEPGTATYEQYF
TRBJ2-2 | TRBV24-1 | TRBD2 | few | TGTGCCACCAGTGATTTCAATAGCGGGGGCTTGAACACCGGGGAGCTGTTTTTT | CATSDFNSGGLNTGELFF
TRBJ1-2 | TRBV11-2 | . | . | TGTGCCAGCAGCGACAGTCACGGCCTGGCTATTGGCTACACCTTC | CASSDSHGLAIGYTF
TRBJ2-2 | TRBV28 | TRBD2 | once | TGTGCCAGCAGAACTAGCGGGGGAGACGGGGAGCTGTTTTTT | CASRTSGGDGELFF
TRBJ2-5 | TRBV5-1 | TRBD1 | . | TGCGCCAGCAGCGTACAACCGGGACAGGGTACGATTGCGGAGACCCAGTACTTC | CASSVQPGQGTIAETQYF
TRBJ2-2 | TRBV6-4 | . | . | TGTGCCAGCCGTCCCTCGGGGGACAGCGCGAACACCGGGGAGCTGTTTTTT | CASRPSGDSANTGELFF
TRBJ1-4 | TRBV28 | TRBD1 | . | TGTGCCAGCAGTTCAGGGGGCCACGATGAAAAACTGTTTTTT | CASSSGGHDEKLFF
TRBJ2-7 | TRBV28 | . | . | TGTGCCAGCAGTTTAGGGACACCCCTCGAGCAGTACTTC | CASSLGTPLEQYF
TRBJ2-7 | TRBV4-2 | . | . | TGTGCCAGCAGCCAAGATAGTGGCTACGAGCAGTACTTC | CASSQDSGYEQYF
TRBJ2-1 | TRBV2 | TRBD2 | . | TGTGCCAGCAGGACCATAGCGGGAAGCTCCTACAATGAGCAGTTCTTC | CASRTIAGSSYNEQFF
TRBJ1-2 | TRBV11-2 | . | . | TGTGCCAGCAGCGCAAACCAAGACAGGTACTACACCTTC | CASSANQDRYYTF
TRBJ2-4 | TRBV19 | TRBD2 | . | TGTGCCAGTAGAGCAGCGGGGGAAAAAAACATTCAGTACTTC | CASRAAGEKNIQYF
TRBJ1-4 | TRBV6-6 | . | once | TGTGCCAGCAGTGATGGGAGAGCAAATGAAAAACTGTTTTTT | CASSDGRANEKLFF
TRBJ2-5 | TRBV2 | TRBD2 | . | TGTGCCAGCAGTGCGGCTAGCGGGGGGGCAGGGGAGACCCAGTACTTC | CASSAASGGAGETQYF
TRBJ2-3 | TRBV10-1 | . | . | TGCGCCAGCAGTGCGGGGGACCTCGGGGTCACAGATACGCAGTATTTT | CASSAGDLGVTDTQYF
TRBJ1-5 | TRBV6-1 | . | . | TGTGCCAGCAGTGACCCAGGGGATGGCAATCAGCCCCAGCATTTT | CASSDPGDGNQPQHF
TRBJ1-5 | TRBV21-1 | . | . | TGTGCCAGCAGCAAAGCCGGCCAGGGCCATTATAGCAATCAGCCCCAGCATTTT | CASSKAGQGHYSNQPQHF